Below, 14 T cell receptor beta chains from the same sample are listed, as sequenced in a study of cytomegalovirus exposure and HLA in healthy donors. With 60 Vbeta and 13 Jbeta primers, the PCR was carried out. The data were produced by immunoSEQ multiplex PCR, yet TCRdb's version contains in-frame clones alone and is incomplete. The repertoire has tens of thousands of clones, over 65% of them found once; the top ten carry around 3.1%. Sequencing was done on a sample of PBMCs. All receptors come from a man aged 45 to 65 in good health and CMV-seropositive.

The chain couples TRBV19 to TRBJ2-4, with TRBD1 matching 9 bases. Trimming at V came to 5 bases and at J to 3 bases, leaving 8 bases not matched to a gene. There are 16 residues in the CDR3. Germline V gene lookup returns CDR1 LNHDA and CDR2 SQIVND (reference sequence). The CDR3 is CASSSWTGAGKNIQYF. CDR3 nucleotide sequence: TGTGCCAGTAGTTCCTGGACAGGGGCAGGCAAAAACATTCAGTACTTC.

The chain uses TRBV28 and TRBJ1-5; 8 bases map to TRBD1. The CDR3 has 15 amino acids. J gave up 7 bases and V 2 bases, and 7 bases lay outside the gene matches. CDR1 is MDHEN, CDR2 SYDVKM, per germline. The DNA for the CDR3 is TGTGCCAGCAGTTTACCACAGGGGGTTGTCCAGCCCCAGCATTTT. It specifies CASSLPQGVVQPQHF.

J is TRBJ2-3 and V is TRBV11-3, with a weak D call TRBD2 (6 bases). CDR3 length: 18 residues. Germline V gives CDR1 SGHNT, CDR2 YENEEA. The V end lost 2 bases, the J end lost 4 bases, and 22 bases lay between the germline ends. CDR3 DNA: TGTGCCAGCAGCTTAAACCGCTGGGGCCGCGGGGAGGCAGATACGCAGTATTTT. This sequence encodes CASSLNRWGRGEADTQYF.

This chain connects TRBV11-3 to TRBJ2-3; possibly TRBD2 for D (5 bases). The germline gives CDR1 SGHNT, CDR2 YENEEA. This CDR3 has 16 residues. Trimming stripped 0 bases from V and 0 bases from J, with 10 bases between. CDR3 in DNA: TGTGCCAGCAGCTTAGAAAGGGAGATAAGCACAGATACGCAGTATTTT. This gives the protein CASSLEREISTDTQYF. Using reference TRBV11-3 and TRBJ2-3 for the parts outside the CDR3, the full variable domain is EAGVVQSPRYKIIEKKQPVAFWCNPISGHNTLYWYLQNLGQGPELLIRYENEEAVDDSQLPKDRFSAERLKGVDSTLKIQPAELGDSAVYLCASSLEREISTDTQYFGPGTRLTVL.

This sequence joins TRBV7-3 and TRBJ2-5, with no clear D. This CDR3 comprises 13 residues. The V end was cut by 3 bases, the J end by 7 bases, with 12 bases between. Germline CDR1 SGHTA, CDR2 FQGTGA. The CDR3 protein is CASSFDQPGTQYF. The CDR3 bases are TGTGCCAGCAGCTTCGACCAGCCGGGGACCCAGTACTTC.

The V and J genes are TRBV9 and TRBJ2-7; D is possibly TRBD2 (6 bases). CDR1 SGDLS and CDR2 YYNGEE come from the germline V gene. The ends were cut back, 4 bases at V and 7 bases at J, with 18 bases in the middle. CDR3 length equals 14 residues. This chain's CDR3 is CASSPGTGVREQYF. The CDR3 DNA follows: TGTGCCAGCAGCCCCGGGACTGGGGTAAGGGAGCAGTACTTC.

Of note for this clone: The junction and the germline gene differ at one end; a read error may be behind it. V is TRBV7-9 and J is TRBJ2-7; 11 nucleotides line up with TRBD2. Looked up from germline, CDR1 is SEHNR and CDR2 is FQNEAQ (reference sequence). The CDR3 is 17 amino acids. CDR3 DNA: TGTTCCAGCAGCTCTCAGATGGGACTAGCGGACTTCTACGAGCAGTACTTC. Protein: CSSSSQMGLADFYEQYF.

V usage is TRBV7-8 and J usage is TRBJ2-7, with 7 bases that match TRBD2. Germline-derived CDR1 and CDR2 are SGHVS and FQNEAQ. V gave up 1 base and J gave up 4 bases; unmatched junction bases: 19. CDR3 length equals 19 residues. CDR3 sequence: CASSLGGGRDRPRAYEQYF. For the CDR3, the DNA is TGTGCCAGCAGCTTAGGAGGTGGGAGGGACCGACCTCGGGCGTACGAGCAGTACTTC. The entire variable domain, with the rest obtained from reference TRBV7-8 and TRBJ2-7, is as follows: GAGVSQSPRYKVAKRGQDVALRCDPISGHVSLFWYQQALGQGPEFLTYFQNEAQLDKSGLPSDRFFAERPEGSVSTLKIQRTQQEDSAVYLCASSLGGGRDRPRAYEQYFGPGTRLTVT.

The chain links TRBV19 to TRBJ1-1; 10 nucleotides agree with TRBD1. Trimming at V came to 7 bases and at J to 5 bases, leaving 16 bases not matched to a gene. CDR3 size: 17 residues. Germline CDR1 LNHDA, CDR2 SQIVND (reference sequence). CDR3 sequence reads: CASNLAGTGVGRTEAFF. The CDR3 region has the DNA TGTGCCAGTAACCTAGCCGGGACAGGGGTAGGTCGGACTGAAGCTTTCTTT. Based on the CDR3 plus reference TRBV19 and TRBJ1-1, the full variable domain is DGGITQSPKYLFRKEGQNVTLSCEQNLNHDAMYWYRQDPGQGLRLIYYSQIVNDFQKGDIAEGYSVSREKKESFPLTVTSAQKNPTAFYLCASNLAGTGVGRTEAFFGQGTRLTVV.

Regarding this clone: At one boundary the junction diverges from the germline segment, which might be a read error. The genes are TRBV7-9 and TRBJ2-7; 13 positions match TRBD2. This CDR3 has 16 amino acids. Germline CDR1 and CDR2: SEHNR and FQNEAQ (reference sequence). The CDR3 sequence: CSSSWVGTSGAYEQYF. The CDR3, as DNA: TGTTCCAGCAGCTGGGTGGGGACTAGCGGGGCCTACGAGCAGTACTTC.

The chain uses TRBV4-1 and TRBJ2-3, with 7 bases identical to TRBD2. From germline, CDR1 is MGHRA and CDR2 YSYEKL. J lost 1 base, V lost 3 bases, and 13 bases had no gene match. The CDR3 runs to 18 residues. The CDR3 region has the DNA TGCGCCAGCAGCCAGGTAGTTTTAAGCGGGACGGGCACAGATACGCAGTATTTT. Translated: CASSQVVLSGTGTDTQYF.

This chain connects TRBV5-1 to TRBJ2-5; a possible D gene is TRBD1 (5 bases). The V and J ends lost 0 bases and 2 bases respectively, with 5 bases between them. This CDR3 region has 13 residues. The germline CDR1 and CDR2 sequences are SGHRS and YFSETQ. CDR3 in amino acids: CASSLGQQETQYF. The CDR3 DNA reads as TGCGCCAGCAGCTTGGGACAGCAAGAGACCCAGTACTTC.

This rearrangement joins TRBV18 to TRBJ2-2, with TRBD2 matching over 10 bases. Germline V gene data show CDR1 as KGHSH and CDR2 as LQKENI. Germline trimming cut 2 bases from V and 6 bases from J; bases unmatched to any gene: 6. The CDR3 consists of 16 residues. CDR3 DNA: TGTGCCAGCTCACCATTAGCGGGAGGTATCGCCGGGGAGCTGTTTTTT. Its translation is CASSPLAGGIAGELFF.

The chain links TRBV2 to TRBJ2-4, with D maybe TRBD2 (5 bases). CDR3 length: 12 residues. V was pared by 6 bases and J by 8 bases, with 11 bases between. The germline CDR1 and CDR2 sequences are SNHLY and FYNNEI. The CDR3 loop is CASRLARDIQYF. For the CDR3, the DNA is TGTGCCAGCAGGTTAGCGAGGGACATTCAGTACTTC.